The source of this TCR beta chain is a study of blood T cells in healthy people across ages. CDR3 size: 14 residues. Germline V CDR1 and CDR2: MNHEY, SVGEGT. V was pared by 5 bases and J by 0 bases, with 11 bases between. Then a second PCR, running roughly 7 to 11 cycles, was carried out with a sample-barcoded 5' primer and a J-beta primer mix. MiXCR was run by TCRdb on the 5' RACE reads, yielding one entry per CDR3 protein. The top ten clones hold 9.4% of a sample with some 760,000 distinct CDR3 sequences, just under 25% of them seen once. A remark on this clonotype: Its antigen remains unknown.

Study outcomes and limitations: PBMCs went unsorted, and a conclusive naive versus antigen-experienced comparison was therefore prevented. Age brought a roughly linear fall in TCR beta diversity measured per million T cells. Fewer expanded clones and more diversity marked long-lived versus aged donors.

The data also belong to a second study, concerning T cells of mothers and their children. That study adds: Thymic selection, a shaping force on TCR recombination output, acts similarly in related and unrelated pairs.

Sequences were obtained from blood. The receptor's source is a boy under 18 in good health. V and J are TRBV6-2 or TRBV6-3 and TRBJ2-7, with a possible D match to TRBD1 (6 bases). Written as DNA, the CDR3 is TGTGCCAGCAGTAAGCACAGGGACTCCTACGAGCAGTACTTC. Its protein product is CASSKHRDSYEQYF.